This TCR beta chain appears in the sequencing data of a study of cytomegalovirus exposure and HLA in healthy donors. The study's findings and limits: CMV serostatus was the only recorded immune exposure for donors. Rarity marked most TCR sequences, yet some public TCRs occurred in many donors. Association of a missense DCLRE1C variant with TCR beta V- and J-gene trimming was reported in a later analysis.

PCR primers comprised 60 Vbeta and 13 Jbeta primers. Authors' processing steps: Among the unique TCR beta chains that a later analysis counted, around 72 million in all, roughly 10 million were shared. Profiled with immunoSEQ multiplex PCR; TCRdb holds only in-frame clones, not every one. V and J calls and clone size come straight from that table; D and trimming were deduced from the DNA. Altogether around 140,000 clones are present, around 78% being singletons, with the ten largest covering around 6.6%. Of note for this clone: No antigen is known for it.

Trimming at V came to 4 bases and at J to 0 bases, leaving 3 bases not matched to a gene. Germline V CDR1 and CDR2: KGHSH, LQKENI. The CDR3 sequence is 14 residues long. The sequenced sample was PBMCs. The TCR originated in a woman aged 35 to 49 in good health and CMV-seropositive. The rearrangement uses TRBV18 and TRBJ2-7; 7 bases line up with TRBD1. The CDR3: CASSLQGSSYEQYF. CDR3 coding DNA: TGTGCCAGCTCACTACAGGGGAGCTCCTACGAGCAGTACTTC.